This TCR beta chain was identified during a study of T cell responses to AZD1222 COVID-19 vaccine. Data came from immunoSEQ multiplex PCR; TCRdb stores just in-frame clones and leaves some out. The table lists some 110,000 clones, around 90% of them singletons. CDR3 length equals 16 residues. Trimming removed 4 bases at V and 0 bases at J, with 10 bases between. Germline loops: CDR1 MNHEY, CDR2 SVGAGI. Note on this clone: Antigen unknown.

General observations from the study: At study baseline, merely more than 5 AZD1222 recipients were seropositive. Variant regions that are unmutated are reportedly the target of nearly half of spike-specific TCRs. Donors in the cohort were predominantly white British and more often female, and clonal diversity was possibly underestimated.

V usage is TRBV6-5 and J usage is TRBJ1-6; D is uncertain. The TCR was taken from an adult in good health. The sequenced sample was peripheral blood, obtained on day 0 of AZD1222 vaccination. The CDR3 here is CASSLIGSSYNSPLHF. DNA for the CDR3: TGTGCCAGCAGTTTAATCGGGAGCTCCTATAATTCACCCCTCCACTTT.